Shown below are 27 T cell receptor beta chains from a single sample sequenced in a study of naive and memory T cell subsets. Study-level results: Possibly reflecting memory cells re-expressing CD45RA, a few larger clonotypes occurred in naive repertoires, especially CD8.

What these receptors recognize is not known. An equimolar mix of two oligonucleotides served as the beta constant-region primer for TRBC1 and TRBC2. Nested alpha and beta constant-region primers with the SP2 primer drove four PCR rounds on ligated cDNA. TCRdb recomputed calls from the UMI-ligation and nested PCR reads with MiXCR, one row per CDR3 protein. The table shows about 100,000 distinct CDR3 sequences, with roughly 14% occurring only once. The sequencing sample was made of naive CD8+ T cells from blood. All receptors come from a human donor in good health.

This clonotype was seen a few times. The chain recombines TRBV7-9 with TRBJ2-7, with TRBD2 as a possible D gene (6 bases). Germline V CDR1 and CDR2: SEHNR, FQNEAQ (reference sequence). The V and J ends lost 2 bases and 3 bases respectively, with 11 bases between them. The CDR3 consists of 14 residues. The CDR3 protein is CASSLSGPHYEQYF. The CDR3 DNA is TGTGCCAGCAGCTTAAGCGGGCCACACTACGAGCAGTACTTC.

This rearrangement joins TRBV7-9 to TRBJ2-2; 9 bases are a match to TRBD1. The CDR3 runs 19 residues. Trimming took 7 bases from V and 2 from J; bases not matched to a gene: 17. In germline, CDR1 is SEHNR, CDR2 FQNEAQ (reference sequence). CDR3 sequence reads: CASTRSISRDRANTGELFF. The CDR3 bases are TGTGCCAGCACCCGATCTATCTCCCGGGACAGGGCAAACACCGGGGAGCTGTTTTTT.

This clonotype came up a few times. J is TRBJ1-5 and V is TRBV3-1, with D uncertain. Per the germline V gene, CDR1 is LGHDT and CDR2 is YNNKEL (reference sequence). The CDR3 has 17 residues. V lost 0 bases and J lost 3, with 15 bases in between. CDR3 bases: TGTGCCAGCAGCCAAGAGGTTCTCTTAGGGCCCAATCAGCCCCAGCATTTT. It codes for CASSQEVLLGPNQPQHF. The whole variable domain, filled in from reference TRBV3-1 and TRBJ1-5, reads DTAVSQTPKYLVTQMGNDKSIKCEQNLGHDTMYWYKQDSKKFLKIMFSYNNKELIINETVPNRFSPKSPDKAHLNLHINSLELGDSAVYFCASSQEVLLGPNQPQHFGDGTRLSIL.

The rearrangement uses TRBV27 and TRBJ2-3, with 7 bases aligning to TRBD2. J was trimmed by 2 bases and V by 6 bases; bases with no gene match: 11. This CDR3 is 16 amino acids long. The germline gives CDR1 MNHEY, CDR2 SMNVEV (reference sequence). The CDR3 bases are TGTGCCAGCAGCGAAAGACTAGCTGATTCCACAGATACGCAGTATTTT. Translation: CASSERLADSTDTQYF.

A word on this clonotype: This sequence may be a read error, since a much larger clone differs from it by one base. This chain connects TRBV4-3 to TRBJ1-1; D is undetermined. Trimming left V 3 bases short and J 5 bases short, with 13 bases between. Looked up from germline, CDR1 is LGHNA and CDR2 is YSLEER. The CDR3 has 14 amino acids. CDR3 coding DNA: TGCGCCAGCAGCCATGGCCCTGTTAGGACTGAAGCTTTCTTT. Protein product: CASSHGPVRTEAFF.

In its sample, this clonotype was seen a few times. V is TRBV12-3 or TRBV12-4 and J is TRBJ2-1; weak D call: TRBD1 (5 bases). Between the trimmed V and J ends, which lost 3 bases and 6 bases, there was a span of 15 bases. The CDR3 has 15 residues. The CDR3 sequence is CASSFRWEGVNEQFF. The CDR3 DNA sequence: TGTGCCAGCAGTTTCAGGTGGGAAGGGGTCAATGAGCAGTTCTTC.

The V call is TRBV19, the J call TRBJ2-1, with D perhaps TRBD2 (6 bases). Germline-derived CDR1 and CDR2 are LNHDA and SQIVND (reference sequence). This CDR3 has 15 residues. V lost 3 bases, J lost 3 bases, and 12 bases lay in between. DNA for the CDR3: TGTGCCAGTAGTATCCCGGGACTGTACTACAATGAGCAGTTCTTC. It specifies CASSIPGLYYNEQFF.

The chain has TRBV27 and TRBJ2-1; D call uncertain. There are 12 residues in the CDR3. The V end was cut by 8 bases, the J end by 6 bases, with 11 bases between. Germline-derived CDR1 and CDR2 are MNHEY and SMNVEV (reference sequence). The CDR3, as DNA: TGTGCCAGCGGGAATGTCGGCAATGAGCAGTTCTTC. Protein sequence: CASGNVGNEQFF.

This clonotype was counted between two and nine times. The V call is TRBV4-2, the J call TRBJ2-1; 10 bases are a match to TRBD2. This CDR3 comprises 17 residues. CDR1 is LGHNA and CDR2 is YNFKEQ in the germline V gene. With 0 bases clipped from V and 5 bases from J, the junction kept 7 bases outside the gene matches. The CDR3 spells CASSQDLGLAEHNEQFF. CDR3 bases: TGTGCCAGCAGCCAAGATCTAGGACTAGCGGAGCACAATGAGCAGTTCTTC.

V usage is TRBV28 and J usage is TRBJ2-7; D is perhaps TRBD2 (5 bases). V lost 3 bases to trimming and J lost 3 bases, with 12 bases between them. Germline V gene data show CDR1 as MDHEN and CDR2 as SYDVKM. The CDR3 is made up of 14 amino acids. As DNA, the CDR3 is TGTGCCAGCAGTTTTCGGGGAAATGACTACGAGCAGTACTTC. It is translated as CASSFRGNDYEQYF.

This clonotype occurred a few times. The genes are TRBV12-3 or TRBV12-4 and TRBJ2-1, with TRBD2 identical over 9 bases. The CDR3 loop spans 14 amino acids. J was trimmed by 15 bases and V by 3 bases; bases with no gene match: 12. The CDR3 DNA reads as TGTGCCAGCAGTTTTTCGGCGGGAGGGAACAGGGGGTTCTTC. As protein: CASSFSAGGNRGFF.

This clonotype was recorded many times. This rearrangement joins TRBV30 to TRBJ2-2; no clear D. Germline lookup yields CDR1 GTSNPN and CDR2 SVGIG (reference sequence). Trimming shortened V by 5 bases and J by 0 bases, and 7 bases separated the two germline ends. The CDR3 extends over 13 amino acids. This CDR3 is CAWGPSNTGELFF. CDR3 bases: TGTGCCTGGGGACCGTCGAACACCGGGGAGCTGTTTTTT.

The table lists this clonotype with a few counts. The chain joins TRBV6-6 to TRBJ1-2, with D hard to call. The CDR3 has 19 amino acids. Deletions cut 0 bases from V and 4 bases from J, with 24 bases between. CDR1 and CDR2 from the germline V gene are MNHNY and SVGAGI (reference sequence). The CDR3 protein is CASSYSRAGHNLAAYGYTF. CDR3 DNA: TGTGCCAGCAGTTACTCTAGGGCAGGTCATAACCTGGCGGCCTATGGCTACACCTTC.

The CDR3 region has the DNA TGTGCCAGCCCGGGAGGACAGGGGAGTACAGATACGCAGTATTTT. This sequence encodes CASPGGQGSTDTQYF. This chain uses TRBV2 with TRBJ2-3, with 9 bases lining up with TRBD1. Germline values: CDR1 SNHLY, CDR2 FYNNEI. The ends lost 8 bases at V and 3 bases at J; junction bases unmatched: 9. CDR3 size: 15 residues.

The chain carries TRBV20-1 and TRBJ2-3; TRBD1 is a possible D gene (6 bases). Trimming took 3 bases from V and 2 from J, leaving 15 bases between them. The CDR3 totals 15 residues. The germline V gene has CDR1 DFQATT and CDR2 SNEGSKA (reference sequence). Here the CDR3 DNA reads TGCAGTGCTAGTCTCCAGGGGCCACACACAGATACGCAGTATTTT. Protein product: CSASLQGPHTDTQYF.

This clonotype was detected a few times. V usage is TRBV4-3 and J usage is TRBJ1-2; no clear D gene. The germline V gene encodes CDR1 LGHNA and CDR2 YSLEER. V lost 2 bases, J lost 8 bases, and 15 bases lay in between. The CDR3 is 14 amino acids. The CDR3 DNA follows: TGCGCCAGCAGCCAAACCGGTTCCCTGGGAGGCTACACCTTC. Translation: CASSQTGSLGGYTF.

This clonotype was seen only a few times. The gene calls are TRBV9 and TRBJ1-2; the D gene is possibly TRBD1 (6 bases). The CDR3 runs 14 residues. Germline V lookup: CDR1 SGDLS, CDR2 YYNGEE. Between the trimmed V and J ends, which lost 4 bases and 6 bases, there was a span of 16 bases. For the CDR3, the DNA is TGTGCCAGCAGCCCAACAGGGTTCTCAGATGGCTACACCTTC. Amino acids: CASSPTGFSDGYTF.

This clonotype was recorded at least ten times. The chain uses TRBV4-3 and TRBJ1-6; D call uncertain. Trimming left V 1 base short and J 6 bases short, with 4 bases between. CDR3 length: 13 residues. CDR1 and CDR2 from the germline V gene are LGHNA and YSLEER. CDR3 in amino acids: CASSQAPNSPLHF. CDR3 coding DNA: TGCGCCAGCAGCCAAGCCCCTAATTCACCCCTCCACTTT.

This clonotype was seen more than once but under ten times. The rearrangement joins TRBV7-2 to TRBJ2-7, with 10 nucleotides matching TRBD2. Trimming at V came to 3 bases and at J to 4 bases, leaving 3 bases not matched to a gene. The CDR3 is made up of 14 amino acids. Germline CDR1 and CDR2: SGHTA and FQGNSA. Written as DNA, the CDR3 is TGTGCCAGCAGCTTTGGACTAGCGGTGTACGAGCAGTACTTC. This encodes CASSFGLAVYEQYF.

This clonotype was recorded a few times. The J gene is TRBJ2-3, the V gene TRBV18; D remains unclear. Germline CDR1 KGHSH, CDR2 LQKENI. V lost 0 bases, J lost 3 bases, and 16 bases lay in between. The CDR3 runs 17 residues. The CDR3, as DNA: TGTGCCAGCTCACCACCGCCGAGAGCAACGTGGACAGATACGCAGTATTTT. This gives the protein CASSPPPRATWTDTQYF.

This clonotype was detected a few times. The rearrangement joins TRBV24-1 to TRBJ2-5, with D perhaps assigned TRBD1 or TRBD2 (5 bases each). CDR3 length equals 15 residues. Trimming removed 3 bases from V and 5 bases from J, with 15 bases in between. CDR1 KGHDR and CDR2 SFDVKD come from the germline V gene. In DNA, the CDR3 is TGTGCCACCAGTGATACTGGGACGGACCCGGAGACCCAGTACTTC. Protein: CATSDTGTDPETQYF.

The rearrangement uses TRBV15 and TRBJ2-7; D remains ambiguous. This CDR3 region has 12 residues. Germline V gives CDR1 LNHNV, CDR2 YYDKDF (reference sequence). V lost 2 bases, J lost 0 bases, and 2 bases lay in between. The CDR3 sequence: CATSRNSYEQYF. The CDR3 coding sequence is TGTGCCACCAGCAGAAACTCCTACGAGCAGTACTTC.

This clonotype was seen repeatedly, ten times or more. The genes are TRBV18 and TRBJ1-3; unclear D gene. Germline V gives CDR1 KGHSH, CDR2 LQKENI. With 4 bases removed from V and 0 bases from J, the gap between germline ends came to 4 bases. The CDR3 is made up of 13 amino acids. CDR3 amino acids: CASSRGSGNTIYF. The CDR3 DNA reads TGTGCCAGCTCACGGGGCTCTGGAAACACCATATATTTT.

This clonotype was seen ten or more times. The chain uses TRBV20-1 and TRBJ2-7; D remains unclear. Looked up from germline, CDR1 is DFQATT and CDR2 is SNEGSKA (reference sequence). The CDR3 loop spans 12 amino acids. V dropped 0 bases and J dropped 4 bases, with 7 bases sitting between them. As DNA, the CDR3 is TGCAGTGCTAGAGATCGCCCTTACGAGCAGTACTTC. Translation: CSARDRPYEQYF.

This clonotype has a handful of counts. The chain couples TRBV20-1 to TRBJ2-7, with 12 bases aligning to TRBD2. The CDR3 consists of 13 residues. The germline CDR1 and CDR2 sequences are DFQATT and SNEGSKA (reference sequence). V shed 6 bases, J shed 6 bases, and the junction held 6 bases outside the gene matches. For the CDR3, the DNA is TGCAGTGCCGTGACTAGCGGGAGTATCGAGCAGTACTTC. Translation gives CSAVTSGSIEQYF.

This chain connects TRBV13 to TRBJ2-7; a weak D match, TRBD1 (6 bases). Germline-derived CDR1 and CDR2 are PRHDT and FYEKMQ (reference sequence). The V end lost 4 bases, the J end lost 2 bases, and 9 bases lay between the germline ends. This CDR3 comprises 13 residues. CDR3 sequence (DNA): TGTGCCAGCAGCTCCACAGGGACCTACGAGCAGTACTTC. This gives the protein CASSSTGTYEQYF.

CDR3 nucleotide sequence: TGTGCCAGCAGCCGGGGACCAGCGGGGGGCTTAATTCCTGATGGGCGTGGGGATGAGCAGTTCTTC. This sequence encodes CASSRGPAGGLIPDGRGDEQFF. The chain employs TRBV5-6 and TRBJ2-1; 9 bases map to TRBD2. CDR1 SGHDT and CDR2 YYEEEE come from the germline V gene. The CDR3 consists of 22 residues. Trimming removed 4 bases from V and 8 bases from J; junction bases left unmatched: 31.